These 18 T cell receptor beta chains share one sample of origin, sequenced in a study of blood T cells in healthy people across ages. Using a J-beta primer mix together with a sample-barcoded 5' primer, a second PCR was run for roughly 6 to 11 cycles. One entry per CDR3 protein, called by TCRdb with MiXCR from the 5' RACE reads. Among fewer than 2,000,000 distinct CDR3 sequences, roughly 32% were seen once, and the ten largest hold 11%. The sequenced sample consisted of blood. Receptors originate from a woman aged 25 to 39 in good health.

This chain uses TRBV20-1 with TRBJ2-1; D possibly matches TRBD1 or TRBD2 (5 bases each). Trimming removed 3 bases from V and 4 bases from J, with 13 bases in between. The CDR3 covers 14 residues. Germline loops: CDR1 DFQATT, CDR2 SNEGSKA (reference sequence). The CDR3 region has the DNA TGCAGTGCTAGGGGGGTGGAACAATACAATGAGCAGTTCTTC. Amino acid sequence: CSARGVEQYNEQFF.

This clonotype came up a few times. This sequence joins TRBV12-3 or TRBV12-4 and TRBJ2-3, with 11 positions matching TRBD2. The length of the CDR3 is 15 residues. The J segment lost 4 bases and the V segment lost 8 bases, leaving 8 bases of the junction unmatched. CDR3 nucleotides: TGTGCCAGCCGCTCTAGCGGGGGGCCTGCAGATACGCAGTATTTT. Its protein product is CASRSSGGPADTQYF.

The chain uses TRBV13 and TRBJ2-1; D possibly corresponds to TRBD2 (5 bases). CDR3 length: 13 amino acids. Germline values: CDR1 PRHDT, CDR2 FYEKMQ (reference sequence). In nucleotides, the CDR3 is TGTGCTACGCGGGCAGCGGCCTACAATGAGCAGTTCTTC. The encoded protein is CATRAAAYNEQFF.

This clonotype was seen repeatedly, ten times or more. This rearrangement joins TRBV20-1 to TRBJ2-5; 12 bases are shared with TRBD2. The CDR3 has 14 residues. Germline CDR1 DFQATT, CDR2 SNEGSKA (reference sequence). The CDR3 reads CRTSTSGRMETQYF. The CDR3 coding sequence is TGCAGGACGTCGACTAGCGGGAGAATGGAGACCCAGTACTTC.

The gene calls are TRBV28 and TRBJ2-3, with TRBD2 identical over 9 bases. V trimming: 5 bases; J trimming: 3 bases; junction bases outside the gene matches: 15. The CDR3 sequence is 18 residues long. CDR1 is MDHEN and CDR2 is SYDVKM in the germline V gene. The CDR3 region has the DNA TGTGCCAGCAGTCCTCCTTCTGGTAGCGGGAGCGTTACAGATACGCAGTATTTT. This gives the protein CASSPPSGSGSVTDTQYF.

The rearrangement joins TRBV15 to TRBJ2-2; either TRBD1 or TRBD2 may supply D (5 bases each). The CDR3 totals 15 residues. The germline V gene encodes CDR1 LNHNV and CDR2 YYDKDF (reference sequence). Trimming took off 4 bases at V and 5 bases at J, with 14 bases between the two ends. The CDR3 DNA sequence: TGTGCCACCAGCACCAAACGGGGCGGAACCGGGGAGCTGTTTTTT. Translated: CATSTKRGGTGELFF.

This clonotype showed up just a few times. The chain is built from TRBV2 and TRBJ2-7; D ambiguous. CDR1 is SNHLY and CDR2 is FYNNEI in the germline V gene. This CDR3 region has 13 residues. V lost 4 bases to trimming and J lost 6 bases, with 13 bases between them. DNA of the CDR3: TGTGCCAGCAGTGTAAAGCGAAACGGCGAGCAGTACTTC. It encodes CASSVKRNGEQYF.

The chain has TRBV5-1 and TRBJ2-1; unclear D gene. Looked up from germline, CDR1 is SGHRS and CDR2 is YFSETQ. The CDR3 consists of 16 residues. The ends were cut back, 0 bases at V and 9 bases at J, with 19 bases in the middle. The CDR3 loop reads CASSLATRIIESEQFF. In nucleotides, the CDR3 is TGCGCCAGCAGCTTGGCCACTCGAATAATCGAATCTGAGCAGTTCTTC.

This chain joins TRBV3-1 and TRBJ2-7, with D tentatively TRBD2 (7 bases). The V end was cut by 1 base, the J end by 6 bases, with 13 bases between. Per germline, CDR1 LGHDT and CDR2 YNNKEL (reference sequence). CDR3 length equals 14 residues. In nucleotides, the CDR3 is TGTGCCAGCAGCCAAGCGGGGGGCGCGGGCGAGCAGTACTTC. Translation: CASSQAGGAGEQYF.

The gene calls are TRBV5-1 and TRBJ1-2; weak D call: TRBD1 (6 bases). The CDR3 is 15 amino acids. Trimming removed 1 base at V and 4 bases at J, with 14 bases between. Germline CDR1 reads SGHRS; CDR2 reads YFSETQ. Here the CDR3 reads CASSLLPGASYGYTF. The CDR3 nucleotides are TGCGCCAGCAGCTTGTTACCAGGGGCCTCCTATGGCTACACCTTC.

This clonotype turned up a few times. The chain is built from TRBV29-1 and TRBJ1-2; 9 nucleotides agree with TRBD1. V shed 5 bases and J 4 bases; nucleotides not matched to a gene: 2. Germline CDR1 and CDR2: SQVTM and ANQGSEA. The CDR3 spans 12 residues. The CDR3 here is CSVTGGLYGYTF. As DNA, the CDR3 is TGCAGCGTTACAGGGGGCCTCTATGGCTACACCTTC.

This clonotype was seen only a few times. The chain joins TRBV7-8 to TRBJ1-2; D gene unclear. The CDR3 loop spans 14 amino acids. V lost 0 bases to trimming and J lost 2 bases, with 7 bases between them. In germline, CDR1 is SGHVS, CDR2 FQNEAQ. CDR3 amino acids: CASSLANGNYGYTF. The CDR3 coding sequence is TGTGCCAGCAGCTTAGCGAACGGCAACTATGGCTACACCTTC.

The chain couples TRBV20-1 to TRBJ2-7, with TRBD1 matching 10 bases. Germline CDR1 reads DFQATT; CDR2 reads SNEGSKA (reference sequence). There are 15 residues in the CDR3. V lost 5 bases and J lost 0; bases outside the gene matches: 7. CDR3 loop: CSASTGTGVSYEQYF. The CDR3 nucleotides are TGCAGTGCTTCAACCGGGACAGGGGTCTCCTACGAGCAGTACTTC.

The chain couples TRBV7-9 to TRBJ2-7, with D perhaps TRBD2 (7 bases). The CDR3 extends over 15 amino acids. Germline V CDR1 and CDR2: SEHNR, FQNEAQ (reference sequence). V lost 1 base and J lost 3, with 13 bases in between. As DNA, the CDR3 is TGTGCCAGCAGCTTAGACTTCGGGGGGCTCTACGAGCAGTACTTC. Translation gives CASSLDFGGLYEQYF.

The CDR3 sequence: CASRAEKDPVNTEAFF. The CDR3 DNA follows: TGTGCCAGCAGAGCCGAGAAGGACCCCGTGAACACTGAAGCTTTCTTT. The genes are TRBV28 and TRBJ1-1, with no clear D. Germline V lookup: CDR1 MDHEN, CDR2 SYDVKM. Trimming took 6 bases from V and 0 from J, leaving 17 bases between them. The CDR3 is made up of 16 amino acids.

This clonotype was seen more than once but under ten times. This rearrangement joins TRBV18 to TRBJ1-2; D may be TRBD1 (6 bases). The CDR3 spans 14 residues. The V end lost 1 base, the J end lost 8 bases, and 14 bases lay between the germline ends. Germline CDR1 KGHSH, CDR2 LQKENI. The CDR3 DNA follows: TGTGCCAGCTCACCACAGGGGGTACCGGAAGGCTACACCTTC. This gives the protein CASSPQGVPEGYTF.

As regards this clonotype: Since a much larger clone is just one base distant, this may be a read error. CDR3 region: CASNVGRAGDSPYEQYF. DNA for the CDR3: TGTGCCAGCAACGTAGGTCGAGCGGGGGACAGCCCCTACGAGCAGTACTTC. V usage is TRBV9 and J usage is TRBJ2-7; tentatively, D is TRBD2 (8 bases). Germline loops: CDR1 SGDLS, CDR2 YYNGEE. This CDR3 has 17 residues.

The chain employs TRBV20-1 and TRBJ2-7; TRBD2 might be the D (5 bases). Germline CDR1 is DFQATT and CDR2 is SNEGSKA (reference sequence). The germline V and J ends were trimmed by 2 bases and 4 bases, with 9 bases remaining between them. The CDR3 covers 12 residues. As DNA, the CDR3 is TGCAGTGCTAGATTGGGAGTTTACGAGCAGTACTTC. This gives the protein CSARLGVYEQYF.